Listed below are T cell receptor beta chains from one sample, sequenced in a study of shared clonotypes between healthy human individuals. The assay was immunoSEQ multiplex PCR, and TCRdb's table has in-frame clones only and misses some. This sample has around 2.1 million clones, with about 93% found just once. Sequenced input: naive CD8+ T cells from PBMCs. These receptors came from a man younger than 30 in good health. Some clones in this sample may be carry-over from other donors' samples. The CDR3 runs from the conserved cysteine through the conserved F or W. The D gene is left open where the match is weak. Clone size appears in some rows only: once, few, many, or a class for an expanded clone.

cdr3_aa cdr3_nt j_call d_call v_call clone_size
CASILAGEGYNEQFF TGTGCCAGCATTCTAGCGGGAGAGGGGTACAATGAGCAGTTCTTC TRBJ2-1 TRBD2 TRBV2 -
CASSFSVGSLSEAFF TGTGCCAGCAGTTTTTCTGTAGGGAGTCTTTCTGAAGCTTTCTTT TRBJ1-1 - TRBV28 -
CASSPGPQNYGYTF TGTGCCAGCAGCCCCGGACCGCAAAACTATGGCTACACCTTC TRBJ1-2 - TRBV7-9 -
CASRRQINYGYTF TGTGCCAGCAGGCGACAGATTAACTATGGCTACACCTTC TRBJ1-2 - TRBV5-6 -
CASSSTSGLPQDTQYF TGTGCCAGCAGTTCGACTAGCGGGTTGCCTCAAGATACGCAGTATTTT TRBJ2-3 TRBD2 TRBV27 -
CASSDWKGQETQYF TGTGCCAGCAGTGACTGGAAGGGCCAAGAGACCCAGTACTTC TRBJ2-5 - TRBV25-1 once
CASRHRAGGDGYTF TGTGCCAGTAGGCATCGGGCAGGGGGCGATGGCTACACCTTC TRBJ1-2 TRBD1 TRBV19 -
CASSAGEQFF TGCGCCAGCAGCGCCGGTGAGCAGTTCTTC TRBJ2-1 - TRBV5-1 -
CAISEEGMASNQPQHF TGTGCCATCAGTGAGGAGGGGATGGCAAGCAATCAGCCCCAGCATTTT TRBJ1-5 - TRBV10-3 -
CASSLEVGTSFYEQYF TGTGCCAGCAGCTTAGAGGTAGGAACTTCATTCTACGAGCAGTACTTC TRBJ2-7 - TRBV7-6 -
CASSFPDGSYEQYF TGTGCCAGCAGCTTCCCGGACGGCTCCTACGAGCAGTACTTC TRBJ2-7 - TRBV7-9 -
CAWNRNTEAFF TGTGCCTGGAACCGCAACACTGAAGCTTTCTTT TRBJ1-1 - TRBV30 -
CASGLPEGDTQYF TGTGCTAGTGGTTTGCCCGAGGGGGATACGCAGTATTTT TRBJ2-3 - TRBV12-5 once
CASSSQLPDRVPEETQYF TGTGCCAGCAGCTCGCAACTCCCGGACAGGGTGCCAGAAGAGACCCAGTACTTC TRBJ2-5 TRBD1 TRBV11-2 -
CASSEAVRSTAGELFF TGTGCCAGCAGTGAAGCCGTTAGGTCTACGGCCGGGGAGCTGTTTTTT TRBJ2-2 - TRBV2 -
CASRAAFGVNQPQHF TGTGCCAGCAGGGCCGCCTTTGGGGTCAATCAGCCCCAGCATTTT TRBJ1-5 - TRBV27 -
CASSLAGRTYEQYF TGTGCCAGCAGCTTAGCGGGACGTACCTACGAGCAGTACTTC TRBJ2-7 - TRBV7-9 -
CASSGLGQGNGYTF TGTGCCAGCAGTGGCCTGGGACAGGGTAATGGCTACACCTTC TRBJ1-2 TRBD1 TRBV6-1 -
CASSISDRGSYNEQFF TGTGCCAGTAGTATCTCTGACAGGGGTTCCTACAATGAGCAGTTCTTC TRBJ2-1 TRBD1 TRBV19 -
CASSEAVQAFF TGTGCCAGCAGTGAGGCCGTACAAGCTTTCTTT TRBJ1-1 - TRBV6-5 -
CASSPWTGSQETQYF TGTGCCAGCAGCCCTTGGACAGGGAGCCAAGAGACCCAGTACTTC TRBJ2-5 TRBD1 TRBV7-9 -
CASSLFPGAEKLFF TGTGCCAGCAGTTTATTCCCCGGGGCCGAAAAACTGTTTTTT TRBJ1-4 - TRBV27 -
CASSWGLDEQFF TGCGCCAGCAGCTGGGGCCTCGATGAGCAGTTCTTC TRBJ2-1 - TRBV5-1 -
CASRTGPEYYEQYF TGTGCCAGCAGAACCGGACCAGAATACTACGAGCAGTACTTC TRBJ2-7 - TRBV7-9 -
CASTYTLLYTSYNEQFF TGTGCCAGCACCTATACCCTCCTCTACACCTCCTACAATGAGCAGTTCTTC TRBJ2-1 - TRBV5-5 -
CASSPPYRDQMSPGELFF TGTGCCAGCAGCCCCCCCTATCGGGACCAAATGTCCCCCGGGGAGCTGTTTTTT TRBJ2-2 - TRBV9 -
CASSLAGSYSTDTQYF TGTGCCAGCAGCTTGGCTGGATCATATAGCACAGATACGCAGTATTTT TRBJ2-3 - TRBV5-6 -
CASSLSPVNTEAFF TGTGCCAGCAGTTTAAGTCCAGTTAACACTGAAGCTTTCTTT TRBJ1-1 - TRBV27 -
CASSITGGSEQYF TGTGCCAGCAGTATAACAGGGGGCAGTGAGCAGTACTTC TRBJ2-7 TRBD1 TRBV27 -
CASSLGLRMVQPQHF TGTGCCAGCAGCCTGGGACTCCGGATGGTGCAGCCCCAGCATTTT TRBJ1-5 - TRBV5-6 -
CASSLSQGTPLYNEQFF TGTGCCAGCAGTTTATCCCAAGGGACCCCGCTCTACAATGAGCAGTTCTTC TRBJ2-1 - TRBV27 -
CATPVAGANYEQYF TGTGCCACTCCTGTAGCGGGAGCGAACTACGAGCAGTACTTC TRBJ2-7 TRBD2 TRBV7-2 once
CASSDNFGDTQYF TGCGCCAGCAGTGACAATTTCGGAGATACGCAGTATTTT TRBJ2-3 - TRBV10-1 -
CASSLVAGTTEAFF TGTGCCAGCAGCTTAGTAGCCGGGACCACTGAAGCTTTCTTT TRBJ1-1 - TRBV7-9 few
CASTPAPLASGANVLTF TGTGCCAGCACCCCTGCCCCGTTGGCCTCGGGGGCCAACGTCCTGACTTTC TRBJ2-6 - TRBV7-9 -
CASSFGRETPQETQYF TGTGCCAGCAGCTTTGGGCGGGAGACACCACAAGAGACCCAGTACTTC TRBJ2-5 - TRBV12-1 -
CASSPLRDSRSYEQYF TGTGCCAGCAGCCCCTTAAGGGACAGTCGATCTTACGAGCAGTACTTC TRBJ2-7 TRBD1 TRBV11-2 -
CAISETTYEQYF TGTGCCATCAGTGAGACTACCTACGAGCAGTACTTC TRBJ2-7 - TRBV10-3 few
CASSLGTGSTDTQYF TGTGCCAGCAGCTTAGGGACAGGGAGCACAGATACGCAGTATTTT TRBJ2-3 TRBD1 TRBV7-9 few
CASSMTDTQYF TGTGCCAGCAGCATGACAGATACGCAGTATTTT TRBJ2-3 - TRBV9 -
CASSPTGGTSYEQYF TGTGCCAGCAGCCCAACGGGAGGAACCTCCTACGAGCAGTACTTC TRBJ2-7 TRBD2 TRBV7-2 -
CASGFSRDTEAFF TGTGCCAGCGGCTTTAGTAGGGACACTGAAGCTTTCTTT TRBJ1-1 - TRBV7-9 -
CASRGTGSSDEQYF TGTGCCAGCAGGGGGACAGGGAGTTCGGACGAGCAGTACTTC TRBJ2-7 TRBD1 TRBV28 -
CASSLSSTNTGELFF TGTGCCAGCAGTTTATCATCCACCAATACCGGGGAGCTGTTTTTT TRBJ2-2 - TRBV27 once
CASSLAGGPIYEQYF TGTGCCAGCAGCTTGGCGGGAGGACCTATCTACGAGCAGTACTTC TRBJ2-7 TRBD2 TRBV7-3 -
CASSLGGQGAGQPQHF TGTGCCAGCAGCCTGGGGGGGCAGGGGGCAGGTCAGCCCCAGCATTTT TRBJ1-5 TRBD1 TRBV5-6 -
CASSLTLAGAGNEQFF TGCGCCAGCAGCCTAACCCTAGCGGGAGCTGGCAATGAGCAGTTCTTC TRBJ2-1 TRBD2 TRBV5-1 -
CASSLAVLAGTDTQYF TGTGCCAGCAGCTTGGCCGTACTAGCGGGCACAGATACGCAGTATTTT TRBJ2-3 TRBD2 TRBV5-6 -
CASRLNPGPADTQYF TGTGCCAGCAGACTAAATCCGGGACCAGCGGATACGCAGTATTTT TRBJ2-3 - TRBV28 -
CASSGHAGLETQYF TGTGCCAGCAGTGGGCACGCGGGGCTGGAGACCCAGTACTTC TRBJ2-5 - TRBV25-1 -
CASSVVERDEQFF TGTGCCAGCAGCGTAGTAGAGCGTGATGAGCAGTTCTTC TRBJ2-1 - TRBV9 -